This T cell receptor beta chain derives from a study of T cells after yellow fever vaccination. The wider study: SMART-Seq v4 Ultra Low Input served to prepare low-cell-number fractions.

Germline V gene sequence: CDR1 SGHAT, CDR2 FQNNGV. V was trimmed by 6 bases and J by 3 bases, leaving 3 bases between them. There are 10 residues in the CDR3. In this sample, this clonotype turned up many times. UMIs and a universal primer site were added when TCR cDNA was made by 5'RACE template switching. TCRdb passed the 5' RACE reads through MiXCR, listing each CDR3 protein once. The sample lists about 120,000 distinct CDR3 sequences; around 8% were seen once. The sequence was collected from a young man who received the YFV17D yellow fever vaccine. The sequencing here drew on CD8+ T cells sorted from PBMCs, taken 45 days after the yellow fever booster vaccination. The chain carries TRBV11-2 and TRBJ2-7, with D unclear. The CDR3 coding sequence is TGTGCCAGCAGGGGCTACGAGCAGTACTTC. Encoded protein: CASRGYEQYF.